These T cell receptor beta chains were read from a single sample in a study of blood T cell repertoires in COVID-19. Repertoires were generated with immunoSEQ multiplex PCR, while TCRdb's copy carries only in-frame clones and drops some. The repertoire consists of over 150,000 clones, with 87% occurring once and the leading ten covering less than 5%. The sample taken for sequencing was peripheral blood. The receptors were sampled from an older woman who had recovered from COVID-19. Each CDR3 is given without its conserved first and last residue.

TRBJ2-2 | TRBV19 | ASSFTQNPGELF
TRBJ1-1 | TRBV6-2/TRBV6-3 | ASSYSANTEAF
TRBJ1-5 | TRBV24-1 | ATSPGTGVNQPQH
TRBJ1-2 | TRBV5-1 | ASSLTDNYGYT
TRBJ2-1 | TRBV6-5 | ASSSGTGGGGDEQF
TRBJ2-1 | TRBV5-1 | ASSLRTSGGALRNEQF
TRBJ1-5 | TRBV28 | ASSRGQYKHQPQH
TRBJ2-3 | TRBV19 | ASREEGFTDTQY
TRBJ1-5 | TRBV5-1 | ASSVDRKGSTPQH
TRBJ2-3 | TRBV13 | ASSLGPPSGRGTQY
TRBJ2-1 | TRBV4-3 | ASSQLTGTSGGATYNEQF
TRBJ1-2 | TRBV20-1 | SASLTGLNYGYT
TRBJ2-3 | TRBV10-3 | AISSSGGGTDTQY
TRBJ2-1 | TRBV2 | ASSLDWASYNEQF
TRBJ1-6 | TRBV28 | ASMSSYNSPLH
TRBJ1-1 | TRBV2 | ARTGSTEAF
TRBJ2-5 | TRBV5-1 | ASSLYGLAGRYQETQY
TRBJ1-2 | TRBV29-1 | SVGGDNYGYT
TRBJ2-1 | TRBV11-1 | ASSLEAGLPNEQF
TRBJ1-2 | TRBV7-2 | ASSRDRARGYT
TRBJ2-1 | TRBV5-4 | ASSLKGGGYNEQF
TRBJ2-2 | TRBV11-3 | ASRQGYTGELF
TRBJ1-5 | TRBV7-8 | ASSTRGQGTNQPQH
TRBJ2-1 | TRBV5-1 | ASSLRQQGSYNEQF
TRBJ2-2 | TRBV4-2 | ASSQDEGSGELF
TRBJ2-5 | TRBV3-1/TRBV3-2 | ASSLGQGYQETQY
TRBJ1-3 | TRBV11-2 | ASSFDRGWGNTIY
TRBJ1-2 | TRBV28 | ASSSPGRDGYT
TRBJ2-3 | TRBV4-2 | ASSQDSASSTDTQY